Below, 15 T cell receptor beta chains from the same sample are listed, as sequenced in a study of blood T cells in healthy people across ages. The use of a sample-barcoded 5' primer and a J-beta primer mix characterized a second PCR of 7 to 11 cycles. TCRdb re-analysed the 5' RACE reads in MiXCR, keeping a single row per CDR3 protein. The sample has 1.5 million to 1.9 million distinct CDR3 sequences, less than 45% seen once. Sequences were obtained from blood. The receptors originated from a woman aged 18-29 years in good health.

V is TRBV6-1 and J is TRBJ1-1; no clear D gene. Germline CDR1 MNHNS, CDR2 SASEGT. V lost 7 bases, J lost 6 bases, and 9 bases lay in between. The CDR3 is 11 residues long. Here the CDR3 reads CASIWGAEAFF. Here the CDR3 DNA reads TGTGCCAGCATCTGGGGAGCTGAAGCTTTCTTT.

In this sample, this clonotype turned up many times. The V gene is TRBV27, the J gene TRBJ1-1; maybe TRBD1 (6 bases). Trimming removed 6 bases from V and 6 bases from J, with 17 bases in between. Germline V gene sequence: CDR1 MNHEY, CDR2 SMNVEV (reference sequence). The CDR3 is 14 residues long. The CDR3 nucleotides are TGTGCCAGCAGGAAACAGGGAGGTGAGTCTGAAGCTTTCTTT. Translated, it gives CASRKQGGESEAFF.

The rearrangement links TRBV6-2 or TRBV6-3 to TRBJ2-1; D is perhaps TRBD1 or TRBD2 (5 bases each). Trimming stripped 4 bases from V and 8 bases from J, with 15 bases between. CDR1 is MNHEY and CDR2 is SVGEGT in the germline V gene. CDR3 length: 14 amino acids. The CDR3 region is CASSWGPASDEQFF. The CDR3 DNA reads TGTGCCAGCAGTTGGGGACCAGCAAGCGATGAGCAGTTCTTC.

About this clonotype itself: The junction shows a germline mismatch at one end, possibly a read error. The CDR3 protein is CASRLGDRGVNEQYF. In DNA, the CDR3 is TGTGCCAGCAGATTAGGGGACAGGGGAGTCAATGAGCAGTACTTC. The V call is TRBV7-8, the J call TRBJ2-5; 10 nucleotides match TRBD1. Germline assignment: CDR1 SGHVS and CDR2 FQNEAQ. This CDR3 comprises 15 residues.

The chain is built from TRBV9 and TRBJ2-2, with TRBD2 identical over 7 bases. Germline values: CDR1 SGDLS, CDR2 YYNGEE. This CDR3 comprises 15 residues. Trimming cost V 3 bases and J 1 base; bases outside gene matches: 3. Here the CDR3 DNA reads TGTGCCAGCAGCGACCAGCGGGAGAACACCGGGGAGCTGTTTTTT. It is translated as CASSDQRENTGELFF.

This clonotype was observed a handful of times. The rearrangement links TRBV7-2 to TRBJ1-5; the match to TRBD1 covers 7 bases. Germline assignment: CDR1 SGHTA and CDR2 FQGNSA. The V gene end was trimmed by 3 bases and the J gene end by 5 bases; junction bases not matched to a gene: 4. The CDR3 spans 14 residues. The CDR3 DNA sequence: TGTGCCAGCAGCTTTAGGGGGCCCGATCAGCCCCAGCATTTT. It encodes CASSFRGPDQPQHF. Using reference TRBV7-2 and TRBJ1-5 for the parts outside the CDR3, the full variable domain is GAGVSQSPSNKVTEKGKDVELRCDPISGHTALYWYRQSLGQGLEFLIYFQGNSAPDKSGLPSDRFSAERTGGSVSTLTIQRTQQEDSAVYLCASSFRGPDQPQHFGDGTRLSIL.

V gene TRBV28 combines with J gene TRBJ2-1; 8 nucleotides align to TRBD2. With V trimmed by 2 bases and J by 3 bases, 9 bases remained unmatched. This CDR3 is built from 17 residues. CDR1 is MDHEN, CDR2 SYDVKM, per germline. Written as DNA, the CDR3 is TGTGCCAGCAGTTTAACGGCACTAGCGGAGATCTACAATGAGCAGTTCTTC. Protein product: CASSLTALAEIYNEQFF.

This chain connects TRBV25-1 to TRBJ2-1; no definite D call. The CDR3 is 15 residues long. CDR1 MGHDK and CDR2 SYGVNS come from the germline V gene. V gave up 1 base and J gave up 3 bases, with 10 bases separating them. CDR3: CASSESYSLYNEQFF. The DNA of the CDR3 is TGTGCCAGCAGTGAATCTTACAGTCTCTACAATGAGCAGTTCTTC.

This clonotype has only a few counts. The chain links TRBV20-1 to TRBJ2-3; D perhaps matches TRBD1 (5 bases). From germline, CDR1 is DFQATT and CDR2 SNEGSKA (reference sequence). The CDR3 is 15 amino acids. CDR3 amino acids: CRVGSRTLYTDTQYF. The CDR3 nucleotides are TGCAGGGTCGGAAGCCGGACACTTTATACAGATACGCAGTATTTT.

A few counts support this clonotype. The chain combines TRBV4-1 with TRBJ2-4, with 13 nucleotides matching TRBD2. V lost 4 bases, J lost 2 bases, and 5 bases stayed unmatched. This CDR3 spans 17 amino acids. CDR1 and CDR2 from the germline V gene are MGHRA and YSYEKL. CDR3 in DNA: TGCGCCAGCAGCCTTACGGGACTAGCGGGGTCCAAAAACATTCAGTACTTC. Translated, it gives CASSLTGLAGSKNIQYF.

The V and J genes are TRBV20-1 and TRBJ2-1; 10 bases are a match to TRBD2. The DNA matches TRBJ2-7 better at its end, which makes the J call doubtful. Germline V gives CDR1 DFQATT, CDR2 SNEGSKA (reference sequence). The length of the CDR3 is 18 residues. Written as DNA, the CDR3 is TGCAGTGCTGGAACCCCTCCGGGACTAGCGTTGACCTACAATGAGCAGTACTTC. Translation: CSAGTPPGLALTYNEQYF.

The chain is built from TRBV28 and TRBJ2-4, with TRBD1 as a possible D gene (6 bases). This CDR3 spans 12 amino acids. Per germline, CDR1 MDHEN and CDR2 SYDVKM. V was trimmed by 10 bases and J by 0 bases, leaving 7 bases between them. For the CDR3, the DNA is TGTGCCACCAGGGGAGCCAAAAACATTCAGTACTTC. It is translated as CATRGAKNIQYF.

This clonotype was recorded a few times. V is TRBV27 and J is TRBJ2-7; 9 bases are a match to TRBD1. CDR1 is MNHEY, CDR2 SMNVEV, per germline (reference sequence). This CDR3 has 12 residues. Trimming removed 6 bases from V and 6 bases from J; junction bases left unmatched: 3. This chain's CDR3 is CASRDRGTEQYF. CDR3 DNA: TGTGCCAGCAGGGACAGGGGTACCGAGCAGTACTTC.

This clonotype was detected a few times. The chain couples TRBV5-1 to TRBJ2-7; D possibly matches TRBD1 or TRBD2 (6 bases each). Trimming pared 3 bases from V and 7 bases from J, leaving 17 bases between. The CDR3 is 14 residues long. Germline V lookup: CDR1 SGHRS, CDR2 YFSETQ. In nucleotides, the CDR3 is TGCGCCAGCAGCTCTTATCTGGGGGGCGATGAGCAGTACTTC. It translates to CASSSYLGGDEQYF.

The V gene is TRBV12-3 or TRBV12-4, the J gene TRBJ2-1; the D gene is possibly TRBD2 (7 bases). CDR3 length equals 13 residues. Trimming removed 7 bases at V and 8 bases at J, with 15 bases between. CDR3 sequence: CASTPWGGHEQFF. The CDR3 DNA is TGTGCCAGCACTCCTTGGGGGGGCCATGAGCAGTTCTTC.